One sample yielded the 7 T cell receptor beta chains listed below, sequenced in a study of cytomegalovirus exposure and HLA in healthy donors. Here immunoSEQ multiplex PCR was the method, and the copy in TCRdb shows in-frame clones only, minus some. The sample includes 100,000 to 150,000 clones, 94% of them seen just once. The sample taken for sequencing was PBMCs. The receptors here all came from a woman aged 18-29 years in good health and CMV-seronegative.

The chain employs TRBV29-1 and TRBJ1-2; D perhaps matches TRBD1 (5 bases). This CDR3 is built from 13 residues. Germline CDR1 reads SQVTM; CDR2 reads ANQGSEA. Trimming took 3 bases from V and 8 from J, leaving 16 bases between them. CDR3 in DNA: TGCAGCGTTGATCGGTCAGGGTCGGGCGGCTACACCTTC. Protein sequence: CSVDRSGSGGYTF. Looking up the rest from reference TRBV29-1 and TRBJ1-2 gives the full variable domain: SAVISQKPSRDICQRGTSLTIQCQVDSQVTMMFWYRQQPGQSLTLIATANQGSEATYESGFVIDKFPISRPNLTFSTLTVSNMSPEDSSIYLCSVDRSGSGGYTFGSGTRLTVV.

The gene calls are TRBV19 and TRBJ1-1, with TRBD1 as a possible D gene (5 bases). Looked up from germline, CDR1 is LNHDA and CDR2 is SQIVND (reference sequence). This CDR3 spans 13 amino acids. The ends were cut back, 4 bases at V and 7 bases at J, with 13 bases in the middle. The CDR3 nucleotides are TGTGCCAGTAGTACGGGACTCCACATTGAAGCTTTCTTT. It encodes CASSTGLHIEAFF.

This sequence joins TRBV27 and TRBJ2-2; a weak D match, TRBD1 (5 bases). Trimming cost V 1 base and J 0 bases, with 9 bases left between them. Germline V gives CDR1 MNHEY, CDR2 SMNVEV (reference sequence). CDR3 length equals 16 residues. CDR3 coding DNA: TGTGCCAGCAGTTTATTCTCAGGGACGAACACCGGGGAGCTGTTTTTT. This codes for CASSLFSGTNTGELFF.

The chain has TRBV7-9 and TRBJ2-5, with 10 bases fitting TRBD1. The CDR3 extends over 15 amino acids. V lost 5 bases, J lost 4 bases, and 7 bases stayed unmatched. The V gene's germline CDR1 is SEHNR and CDR2 FQNEAQ (reference sequence). CDR3 amino acids: CASSGGDRGIETQYF. In nucleotides, the CDR3 is TGTGCCAGCAGCGGCGGGGACAGGGGAATAGAGACCCAGTACTTC.

The chain is built from TRBV5-1 and TRBJ2-5; D is perhaps TRBD2 (5 bases). V gave up 3 bases and J gave up 1 base, with 13 bases separating them. The CDR3 is 15 residues long. The germline V gene encodes CDR1 SGHRS and CDR2 YFSETQ. The CDR3 here is CASSSNTRAQETQYF. For the CDR3, the DNA is TGCGCCAGCAGCTCAAATACTAGGGCCCAAGAGACCCAGTACTTC.

The J gene is TRBJ2-2, the V gene TRBV5-1, with TRBD2 matching 9 bases. Per the germline V gene, CDR1 is SGHRS and CDR2 is YFSETQ. The ends lost 4 bases at V and 1 base at J; junction bases unmatched: 2. The CDR3 length is 15 residues. The CDR3 sequence: CASSRGGVNTGELFF. DNA of the CDR3: TGCGCCAGCAGCCGCGGGGGGGTGAACACCGGGGAGCTGTTTTTT.

The rearrangement links TRBV30 to TRBJ1-1; maybe TRBD1 (5 bases). The CDR3 is 14 residues long. Trimming took off 2 bases at V and 2 bases at J, with 12 bases between the two ends. Germline values: CDR1 GTSNPN, CDR2 SVGIG (reference sequence). CDR3 in DNA: TGTGCCTGGAGTCCAGGAGGGGTTAACACTGAAGCTTTCTTT. It is translated as CAWSPGGVNTEAFF. Combining the CDR3 with reference TRBV30 and TRBJ1-1 gives the whole variable domain SQTIHQWPATLVQPVGSPLSLECTVEGTSNPNLYWYRQAAGRGLQLLFYSVGIGQISSEVPQNLSASRPQDRQFILSSKKLLLSDSGFYLCAWSPGGVNTEAFFGQGTRLTVV.